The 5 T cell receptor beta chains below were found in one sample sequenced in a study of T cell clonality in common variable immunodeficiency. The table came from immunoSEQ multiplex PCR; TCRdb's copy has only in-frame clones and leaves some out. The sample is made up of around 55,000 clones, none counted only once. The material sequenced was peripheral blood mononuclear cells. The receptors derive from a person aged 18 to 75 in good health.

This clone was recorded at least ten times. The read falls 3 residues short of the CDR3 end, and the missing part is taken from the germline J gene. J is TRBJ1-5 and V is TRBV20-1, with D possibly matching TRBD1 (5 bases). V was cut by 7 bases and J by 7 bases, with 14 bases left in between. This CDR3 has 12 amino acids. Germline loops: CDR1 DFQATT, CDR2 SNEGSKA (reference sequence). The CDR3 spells CSVSGGDQPQHF. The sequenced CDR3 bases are TGCAGTGTCTCCGGGGGAGACCAGCCC.

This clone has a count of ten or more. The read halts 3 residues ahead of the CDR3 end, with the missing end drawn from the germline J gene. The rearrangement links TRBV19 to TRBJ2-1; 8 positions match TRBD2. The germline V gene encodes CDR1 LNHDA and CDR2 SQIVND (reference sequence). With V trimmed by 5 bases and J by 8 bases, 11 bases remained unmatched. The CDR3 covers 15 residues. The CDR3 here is CASSAGGGILDEQFF. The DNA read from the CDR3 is TGTGCCAGTAGTGCGGGGGGCGGTATACTAGATGAG. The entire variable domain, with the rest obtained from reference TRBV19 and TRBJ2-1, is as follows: DGGITQSPKYLFRKEGQNVTLSCEQNLNHDAMYWYRQDPGQGLRLIYYSQIVNDFQKGDIAEGYSVSREKKESFPLTVTSAQKNPTAFYLCASSAGGGILDEQFFGPGTRLTVL.

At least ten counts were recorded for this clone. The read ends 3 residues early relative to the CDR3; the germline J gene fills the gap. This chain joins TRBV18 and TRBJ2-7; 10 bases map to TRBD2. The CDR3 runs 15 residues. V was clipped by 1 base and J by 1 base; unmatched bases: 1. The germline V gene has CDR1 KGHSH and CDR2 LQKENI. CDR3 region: CASSPQTSGSYEQYF. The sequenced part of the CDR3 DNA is TGTGCCAGCTCACCACAGACTAGCGGGTCCTACGAG. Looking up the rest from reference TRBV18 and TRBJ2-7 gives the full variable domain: NAGVMQNPRHLVRRRGQEARLRCSPMKGHSHVYWYRQLPEEGLKFMVYLQKENIIDESGMPKERFSAEFPKEGPSILRIQQVVRGDSAAYFCASSPQTSGSYEQYFGPGTRLTVT.

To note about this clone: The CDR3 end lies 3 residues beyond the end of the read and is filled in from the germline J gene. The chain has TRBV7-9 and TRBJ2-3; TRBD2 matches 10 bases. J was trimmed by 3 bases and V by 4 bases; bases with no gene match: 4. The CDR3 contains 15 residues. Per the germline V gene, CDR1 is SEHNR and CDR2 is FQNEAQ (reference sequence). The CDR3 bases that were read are TGTGCCAGCAGCTCGCCGGGACTAGCGACAGATACG. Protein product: CASSSPGLATDT. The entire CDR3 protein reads CASSSPGLATDTQYF.

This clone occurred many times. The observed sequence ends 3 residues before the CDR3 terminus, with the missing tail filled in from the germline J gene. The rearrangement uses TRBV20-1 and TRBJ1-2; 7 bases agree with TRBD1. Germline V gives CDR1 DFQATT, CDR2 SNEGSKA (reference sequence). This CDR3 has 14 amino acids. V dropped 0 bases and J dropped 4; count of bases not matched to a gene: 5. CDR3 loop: CSARDESGGYGYTF. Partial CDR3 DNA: TGCAGTGCTAGAGATGAGTCAGGGGGCTATGGC.